This T cell receptor (beta chain) was captured by sequencing in a study of blood T cells in healthy people across ages. General observations from the study: Leaving the PBMCs unsorted stopped any conclusive comparison of naive versus antigen-experienced cells. Greater diversity and more naive CD4+ cells were seen in long-lived donors than in aged donors.

This clonotype was detected many times. The antigen is unknown. Trimming stripped 2 bases from V and 3 bases from J, with 6 bases between. The length of the CDR3 is 12 residues. Germline V gene data show CDR1 as DFQATT and CDR2 as SNEGSKA (reference sequence). Sample-barcoded 5' priming and a J-beta primer mix drove a second PCR of roughly 6 to 12 cycles. The yield of each sample was at least 2.5 million CDR3-containing paired-end reads. One entry per CDR3 protein, called by TCRdb with MiXCR from the 5' RACE reads. The data contain about 620,000 distinct CDR3 sequences, around 21% of them singletons. This TCR derives from a man aged 65 to 79 in good health. The V gene is TRBV20-1, the J gene TRBJ2-3, with no clear D. The sequenced sample was blood. The CDR3 region is CSARQDTDTQYF. CDR3 bases: TGCAGTGCTAGACAAGATACAGATACGCAGTATTTT.